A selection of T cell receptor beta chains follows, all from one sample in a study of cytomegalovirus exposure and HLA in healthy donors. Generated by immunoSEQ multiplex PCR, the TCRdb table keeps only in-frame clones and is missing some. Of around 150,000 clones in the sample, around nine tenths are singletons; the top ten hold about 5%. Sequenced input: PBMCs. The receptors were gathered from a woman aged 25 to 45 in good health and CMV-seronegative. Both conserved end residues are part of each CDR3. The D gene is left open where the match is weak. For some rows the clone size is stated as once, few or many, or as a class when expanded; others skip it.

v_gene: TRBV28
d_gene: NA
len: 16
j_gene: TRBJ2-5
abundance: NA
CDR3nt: TGTGCCAGCAGTCCCCTCAGACTCCGGAGACGGGAGACCCAGTACTTC
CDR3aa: CASSPLRLRRRETQYF

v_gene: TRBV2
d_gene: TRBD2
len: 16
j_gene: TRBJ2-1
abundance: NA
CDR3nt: TGTGCCAGCAGAGGTAGCGGGAGAGGGGACTACAATGAGCAGTTCTTC
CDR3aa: CASRGSGRGDYNEQFF

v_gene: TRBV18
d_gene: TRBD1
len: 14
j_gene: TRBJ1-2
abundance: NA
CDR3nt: TGTGCCAGCTCATCTTCCGGGACAGGGAGCGGCTACACCTTC
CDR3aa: CASSSSGTGSGYTF

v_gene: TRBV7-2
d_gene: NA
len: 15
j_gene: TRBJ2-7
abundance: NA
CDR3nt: TGTGCCAGCAGCACAGCCGTACTAGCCTCCTACGAGCAGTACTTC
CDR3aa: CASSTAVLASYEQYF

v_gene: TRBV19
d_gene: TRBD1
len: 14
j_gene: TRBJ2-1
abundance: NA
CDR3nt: TGTGCCAGTAGCACAGGGGACTCCTACAATGAGCAGTTCTTC
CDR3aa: CASSTGDSYNEQFF

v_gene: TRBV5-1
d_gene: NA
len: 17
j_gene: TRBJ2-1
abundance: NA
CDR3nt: TGCGCCAGTCACCTAGCTTGGCCTAGCCGACTCAAGGGTGAGCAGTTCTTC
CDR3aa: CASHLAWPSRLKGEQFF

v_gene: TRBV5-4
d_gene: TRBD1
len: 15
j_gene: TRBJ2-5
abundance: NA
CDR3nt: TGTGCCAGCAGCTCGCCGGGACAGGGAGGGGAGACCCAGTACTTC
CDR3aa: CASSSPGQGGETQYF

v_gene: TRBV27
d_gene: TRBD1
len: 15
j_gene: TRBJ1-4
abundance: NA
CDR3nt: TGTGCCAGCAGTTCGCCCGGGACAGGGTACGAAAAACTGTTTTTT
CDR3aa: CASSSPGTGYEKLFF

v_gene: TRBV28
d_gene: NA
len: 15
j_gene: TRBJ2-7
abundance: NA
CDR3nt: TGTGCCAGCACCATCGGGTCATCAAGCTCCTACGAGCAGTACTTC
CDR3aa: CASTIGSSSSYEQYF

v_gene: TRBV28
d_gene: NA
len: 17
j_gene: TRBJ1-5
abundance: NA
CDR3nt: TGTGCCAGCAGCGGGTCAGACTCCCGATATAGCAATCAGCCCCAGCATTTT
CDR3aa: CASSGSDSRYSNQPQHF

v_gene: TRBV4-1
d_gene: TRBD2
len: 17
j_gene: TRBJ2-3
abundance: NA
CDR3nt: TGCGCCAGCAGCCAAGATATAGGAACTAGCGGGGCGGGGTCGCAGTATTTT
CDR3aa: CASSQDIGTSGAGSQYF

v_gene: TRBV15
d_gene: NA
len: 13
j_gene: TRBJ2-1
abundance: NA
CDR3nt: TGTGCCACCAGCCCCCAGTTCTCCAATGAGCAGTTCTTC
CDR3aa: CATSPQFSNEQFF

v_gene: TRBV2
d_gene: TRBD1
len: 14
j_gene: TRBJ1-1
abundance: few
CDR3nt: TGTGCCAGCAGTGAACAATCTGGACAGGCAGAAGCTTTCTTT
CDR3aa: CASSEQSGQAEAFF

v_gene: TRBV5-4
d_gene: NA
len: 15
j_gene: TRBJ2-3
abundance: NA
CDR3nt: TGTGCCAGCAGCTTGGCTGCGTCCCGCGAGGATACGCAGTATTTT
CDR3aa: CASSLAASREDTQYF

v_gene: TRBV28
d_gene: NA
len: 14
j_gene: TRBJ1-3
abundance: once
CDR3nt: TGTGCCAGCAGTTTCGGGGGGTCTGGAAACACCATATATTTT
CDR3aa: CASSFGGSGNTIYF

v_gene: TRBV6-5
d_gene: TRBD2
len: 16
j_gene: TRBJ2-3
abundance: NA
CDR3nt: TGTGCCAGCAGTTACGCGCTTAGCGGGAGCACAGATACGCAGTATTTT
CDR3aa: CASSYALSGSTDTQYF

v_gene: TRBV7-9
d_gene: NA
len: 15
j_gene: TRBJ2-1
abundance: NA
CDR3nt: TGTGCCAGCAGCCATACAGGGTCGGGGCCCAATGAGCAGTTCTTC
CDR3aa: CASSHTGSGPNEQFF

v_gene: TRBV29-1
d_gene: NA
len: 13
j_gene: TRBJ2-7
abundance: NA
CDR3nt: TGCAGCGCCGTGGTAGACACCCCCTACGAGCAGTACTTC
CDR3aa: CSAVVDTPYEQYF

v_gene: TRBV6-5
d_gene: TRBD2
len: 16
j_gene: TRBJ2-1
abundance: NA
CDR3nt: TGTGCCAGCAGTTACTCTTACAGCGGGACCTTTAGCGAGCAGTTCTTC
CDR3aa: CASSYSYSGTFSEQFF

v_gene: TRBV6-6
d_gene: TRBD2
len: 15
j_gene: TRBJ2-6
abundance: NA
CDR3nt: TGTGCCAGCAGTTACGGGGAGGGAGGGGCCAACGTCCTGACTTTC
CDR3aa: CASSYGEGGANVLTF

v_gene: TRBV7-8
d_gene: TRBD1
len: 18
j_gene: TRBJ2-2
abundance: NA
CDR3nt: TGTGCCAGCAGACTTAGGGGCAGCCGGACAGGTCACACCGGGGAGCTGTTTTTT
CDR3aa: CASRLRGSRTGHTGELFF

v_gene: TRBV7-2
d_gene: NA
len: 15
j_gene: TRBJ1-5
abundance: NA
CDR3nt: TGTGCCAGCAGCTTTCAGGGGAATACCAATCAGCCCCAGCATTTT
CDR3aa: CASSFQGNTNQPQHF

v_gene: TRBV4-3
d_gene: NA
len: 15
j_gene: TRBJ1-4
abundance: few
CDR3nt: TGCGCCAGCAGCCAAGGCGGCAGGGAAAGAGAAAAACTGTTTTTT
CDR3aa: CASSQGGREREKLFF

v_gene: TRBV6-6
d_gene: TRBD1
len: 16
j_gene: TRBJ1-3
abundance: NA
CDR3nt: TGTGCCAGCAGCCCGGGACAGCATCAATCTGGAAACACCATATATTTT
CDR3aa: CASSPGQHQSGNTIYF

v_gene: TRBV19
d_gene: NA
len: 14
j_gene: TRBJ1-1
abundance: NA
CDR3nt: TGTGCCACTACCCAGGGGTTGATGTTCACTGAAGCTTTCTTT
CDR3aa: CATTQGLMFTEAFF

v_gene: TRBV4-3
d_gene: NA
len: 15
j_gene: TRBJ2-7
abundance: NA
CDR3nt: TGCGCCAGCAGCCAAGCTGCCTACGCGGGGTACGAGCAGTACTTC
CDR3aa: CASSQAAYAGYEQYF